This TCR beta chain appears in the sequencing data of a study of cytomegalovirus exposure and HLA in healthy donors. Study observations and caveats: Reports state that TCR beta sequences accurately predicted most subjects' HLA-A and HLA-B alleles.

Primers for the PCR totalled 60 Vbeta and 13 Jbeta. Some clones are missing from TCRdb's copy, which holds only in-frame ones; the method was immunoSEQ multiplex PCR. The sample lists about 150,000 clones; just under 75% were seen once. V shed 1 base and J shed 8 bases, with 18 bases lying between them. Germline V gene lookup returns CDR1 SEHNR and CDR2 FQNEAQ (reference sequence). CDR3 length equals 16 residues. About this clone itself: Its matching antigen is unknown.

The clonotype comes from a woman aged 18-29 years in good health and CMV-seronegative. The sample consisted of PBMCs. This chain links TRBV7-9 with TRBJ2-1, with D perhaps matching TRBD1 (6 bases). The CDR3 here is CASSLGLGPGVDEQFF. The CDR3 DNA reads TGTGCCAGCAGCTTAGGTCTTGGGCCAGGGGTAGATGAGCAGTTCTTC.